This T cell receptor delta chain comes out of a study of γδ T cells in repeated Plasmodium falciparum infection. Note on this clone: TCRdb's listed protein matches a much larger clone and diverges from this DNA's translation at residue 7, likely through a read error; the protein shown comes from the DNA.

TCRdb re-processed the multiplex PCR reads using CATT. The sample has 80,000 to 95,000 delta-chain clones; around 1.4% are singletons. J gave up 8 bases and V 5 bases, and 30 bases lay outside the gene matches. The CDR3 is 21 amino acids. Germline V lookup: CDR1 TSWWSYY, CDR2 QGS. Bulk repertoires came from Vgamma9/Vdelta2+ or Vdelta2-negative gammadelta T cells flow-sorted from PBMC. J is TRDJ1 and V is TRDV1; 9 nucleotides agree with TRDD2. Assignment of the J gene here rests on matching the DNA to germline, because TCRdb gives none. This receptor was identified in a pool of human donors (malaria-infected and uninfected, not separated). The sequenced sample consisted of gamma-delta T cells from blood. The CDR3 loop reads CALGPKLAFLRRGARTGKLIF. The CDR3 nucleotides read TGTGCTCTTGGGCCAAAACTCGCCTTCCTACGGAGGGGGGCCCGTACTGGAAAACTCATCTTT.